A single sample gave rise to the 7 T cell receptor beta chains below, sequenced in a study of CD8 T cells in Susac syndrome. Random-hexamer reverse transcription was applied to roughly 0.5 to 1 ug RNA. MiXCR, applied by TCRdb to the immunoSEQ multiplex PCR reads, yields one record per CDR3 protein. The table includes tens of thousands of distinct CDR3 sequences, around nine tenths detected once. The sample consisted of CD8+ T cells from PBMCs. The receptor set was obtained from a human donor in good health.

This chain joins TRBV28 and TRBJ2-1; D unclear. This CDR3 contains 16 residues. V was cut by 2 bases and J by 4 bases, with 15 bases left in between. Looked up from germline, CDR1 is MDHEN and CDR2 is SYDVKM. The CDR3 DNA reads TGTGCCAGCAGTTTAACTTTCGGGCGGACGTACAATGAGCAGTTCTTC. Translation: CASSLTFGRTYNEQFF.

This chain connects TRBV24-1 to TRBJ2-7, with 7 bases lining up with TRBD2. This CDR3 is built from 16 residues. The germline gives CDR1 KGHDR, CDR2 SFDVKD. With V trimmed by 5 bases and J by 3 bases, 12 bases remained unmatched. The CDR3 loop reads CATSGEGSAGIYEQYF. CDR3 bases: TGTGCCACCAGTGGGGAGGGCAGCGCCGGGATCTACGAGCAGTACTTC.

The table lists this clonotype with a count of one. The rearrangement links TRBV29-1 to TRBJ1-2; 10 bases match TRBD1. The V gene's germline CDR1 is SQVTM and CDR2 ANQGSEA. The CDR3 is 14 amino acids. J gave up 7 bases and V 5 bases, and 10 bases lay outside the gene matches. This chain's CDR3 is CSVPGTGVVLGYTF. The DNA of the CDR3 is TGCAGCGTTCCCGGGACAGGGGTTGTTCTTGGCTACACCTTC.

The sample holds a few counts of this clonotype. The V and J genes are TRBV28 and TRBJ2-7; the D gene is possibly TRBD1 (6 bases). The V and J ends lost 3 bases and 2 bases respectively, with 11 bases between them. CDR3 length: 14 amino acids. Germline V gene lookup returns CDR1 MDHEN and CDR2 SYDVKM. Written as DNA, the CDR3 is TGTGCCAGCAGTTTCCACAGGGACCCCTACGAGCAGTACTTC. Translation gives CASSFHRDPYEQYF.

The chain joins TRBV9 to TRBJ2-4; D is possibly TRBD1 or TRBD2 (5 bases each). Germline V gives CDR1 SGDLS, CDR2 YYNGEE. Trimming removed 4 bases at V and 6 bases at J, with 14 bases between. The length of the CDR3 is 14 residues. In DNA, the CDR3 is TGTGCCAGCAGCCCCTTTGGGGGTGCAAACATTCAGTACTTC. Translation: CASSPFGGANIQYF.

A note on this clonotype: The junction departs from the called germline gene at one end, perhaps through a read error. V gene TRBV4-1 combines with J gene TRBJ1-1, with D maybe TRBD1 (6 bases). This CDR3 region has 14 residues. CDR1 is MGHRA, CDR2 YSYEKL, per germline. The CDR3 loop reads CASSPPGQNTEGVF. DNA for the CDR3: TGCGCCAGCAGCCCTCCCGGACAGAACACTGAAGGGGTCTTT.

The V gene is TRBV2, the J gene TRBJ2-1, with 13 bases matching TRBD2. CDR1 and CDR2 (germline): SNHLY, FYNNEI. With 10 bases clipped from V and 6 bases from J, the junction kept 6 bases outside the gene matches. This CDR3 has 14 residues. DNA for the CDR3: TGTGCCATACTAGCGGGGGGGCGGGGCAATGAGCAGTTCTTC. It is translated as CAILAGGRGNEQFF.